This TCR beta chain was observed in a study of identical twins (dated by TCRdb to about 2016). Some background on the complete study: To test whether fetal clonotypes persist, this study deep-sequenced TCR alpha and beta repertoires from monozygotic twins, from unrelated adults of various ages, and from cord blood. Replicate twin experiments were performed at different times using different library preparation protocols to rule out contamination. Study-wide conclusions, independent of this receptor: In monozygotic twins, recombination models systematically underestimated out-of-frame TCR alpha sharing, but the models matched the sharing seen between unrelated individuals. Fewer insertions were carried by abundant cord blood beta clonotypes; a weaker similar trend was observed in young adult naive repertoires, while no such trend was observed in memory repertoires. Out-of-frame TCR alpha sequences shared between twins showed an excess of low generation-probability sequences compared with coincidental sharing between unrelated individuals. Invariant T cells such as MAIT and iNKT could partly confound zero-insertion analyses, although diverse VJ usage argued against such confounding for most clonotypes. In beta out-of-frame sequences, excess twin sharing was weaker, because having fewer shared sequences lowered the signal-to-noise ratio. Because the same donors could not be followed over many years, the conclusions relied on cross-sectional statistical analysis.

This clonotype appeared a few times. What antigen it recognizes has not been identified. No base quality values were provided; no much bigger clone lies one nucleotide off. All donors were healthy Caucasians. The twin cohort consisted of three pairs of female monozygotic twins, all aged roughly 18 to 29 years. Positive isolation kits from Invitrogen were used to isolate CD4+ and CD8+ T cell populations. Reading the germline V gene (reference sequence) gives CDR1 DFQATT and CDR2 SNEGSKA. The CDR3, from cysteine to phenylalanine, totals 20 residues. The sequence is cut down to CDR3 DNA, 60 bases in frame from base 1. The V and J ends are trimmed by 2 bases and 2 bases, leaving 28 bases between them. The library was built by means of 5' RACE. Sequencing relied on an Illumina HiSeq 2000. Template switching added a universal primer binding site, and the final cDNA carried a unique molecular identifier that allowed TCR cDNA molecules to be counted accurately. Specific primers in the conserved constant-segment region were used to synthesize first-strand cDNA for the TCR alpha and beta chains. Each cDNA library was double barcoded, with a SMART-Mk sample barcode plus Illumina barcodes, to control for contamination. TruSeq adapter sequences and Illumina sample barcodes were added in two successive PCR steps. Sequencing of the TCR alpha and beta cDNA libraries was done on the Illumina HiSeq platform using custom primers. Turning to the authors' computational methods: Raw reads were processed with MiGEC to extract unique molecular identifiers, and MiXCR was used to determine CDR3 positions. For each individual, recombination models were inferred using an EM algorithm with the repgenHMM and IGoR tools. The analysis of shared clonotypes was done with the tcR package in R, with sharing normalized by the product of cloneset sizes. To study raw recombination without the effects of thymic and clonal selection, out-of-frame nonproductive sequences were analyzed. TCRdb reanalyzed the raw reads on its own, using fastp at Q25 for trimming and MiXCR for clone calling, and kept in-frame beta chains. Rows with one shared CDR3 protein collapse into an entry with the most common genes and DNA. The V and J calls shown here were made by TCRdb, not taken from the authors' results. The sample records about 470,000 distinct CDR3 sequences, 24% of which are singletons. The top ten constitute roughly 2.8% of the sample.

The sample also formed part of further work on T cells expressing NK-cell markers. Per the second study: TCR beta-chain repertoires were profiled in sorted CD3+CD56+NKG2C+, CD3+CD56+NKG2C- and CD3+CD56-NKG2C+ T-cell subsets from seven or eight donors. Of the eight sequenced donors, seven were found to be HCMV-seropositive and one was found to be HCMV-seronegative. To restrict sorting to alphabetaTCR-expressing T cells, an anti-gammadeltaTCR antibody was added in several experiments. In roughly six donors, the dominant CD3+CD56+NKG2C+ clonotypes ranked among the top 10 CD8+ clonotypes, making up about 1.0-7.0% of CD8+ T cells. Those dominant clonotypes were again the most abundant among CD3+CD56-NKG2C+ cells in a few donors, at about 25-65%. It remained unclear whether the expanded NKG2C-expressing T cell clones were specific for HCMV antigens. The study sequenced eight donors, all healthy volunteers chosen at random: three men and five women. HCMV serostatus was determined by detecting HCMV-specific IgG in serum with a commercial ELISA kit. MIGEC was used to demultiplex reads and group reads by UMI, and MiTCR was used to assemble and quantify clonotypes. To remove erroneous sequences, TCR cDNA sequences were retained only when supported by two or more reads. Downstream repertoire analysis used the tcR package, and clonotypes were matched across fractions by CDR3 nucleotide sequence plus V segment. Antigen specificity was annotated against VDJdb with VDJmatch, allowing one amino acid substitution in CDR3.

Sequencing was carried out using CD4+ T cells sorted from blood. Recombination joined TRBV20-1 with TRBJ2-1, and possibly TRBD1, on 6 matching bases. The origin of this receptor is a woman between 18 and 29 years old in good health. CDR3 loop: CSARLYPSTGLQSPYNEQFF. The DNA sequence is given as TGCAGTGCTAGACTTTACCCCTCGACAGGCCTACAAAGTCCCTACAATGAGCAGTTCTTC.